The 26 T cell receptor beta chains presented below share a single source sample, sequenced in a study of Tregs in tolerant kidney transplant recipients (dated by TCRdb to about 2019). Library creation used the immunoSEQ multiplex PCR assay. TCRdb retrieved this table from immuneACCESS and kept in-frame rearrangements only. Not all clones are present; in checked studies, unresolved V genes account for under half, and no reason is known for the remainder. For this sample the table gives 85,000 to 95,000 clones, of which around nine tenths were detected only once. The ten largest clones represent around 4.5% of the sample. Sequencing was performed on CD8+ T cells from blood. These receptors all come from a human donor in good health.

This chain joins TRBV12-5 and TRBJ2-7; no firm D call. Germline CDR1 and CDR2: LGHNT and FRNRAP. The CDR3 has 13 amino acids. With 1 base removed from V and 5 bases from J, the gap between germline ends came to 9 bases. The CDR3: CASGLAGFDEQYF. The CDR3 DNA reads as TGTGCTAGTGGTTTGGCAGGATTCGACGAGCAGTACTTC.

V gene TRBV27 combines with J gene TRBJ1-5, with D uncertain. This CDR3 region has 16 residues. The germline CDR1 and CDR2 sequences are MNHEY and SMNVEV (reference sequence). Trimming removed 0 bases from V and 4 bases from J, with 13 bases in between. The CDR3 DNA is TGTGCCAGCAGTTTATCGAACCCCGGACCAAATCAGCCCCAGCATTTT. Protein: CASSLSNPGPNQPQHF.

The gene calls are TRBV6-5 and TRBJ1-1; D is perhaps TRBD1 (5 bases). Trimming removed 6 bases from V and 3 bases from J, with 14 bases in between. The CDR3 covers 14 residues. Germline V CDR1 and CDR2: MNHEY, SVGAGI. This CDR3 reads CASSVGGGYTEAFF. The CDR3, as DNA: TGTGCCAGCAGCGTTGGGGGTGGGTACACTGAAGCTTTCTTT.

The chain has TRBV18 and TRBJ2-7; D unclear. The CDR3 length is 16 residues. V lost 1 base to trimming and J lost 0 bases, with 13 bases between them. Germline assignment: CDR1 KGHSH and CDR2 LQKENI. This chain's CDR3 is CASSPLNRTYSYEQYF. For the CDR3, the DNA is TGTGCCAGCTCACCACTGAACCGAACATACTCCTACGAGCAGTACTTC.

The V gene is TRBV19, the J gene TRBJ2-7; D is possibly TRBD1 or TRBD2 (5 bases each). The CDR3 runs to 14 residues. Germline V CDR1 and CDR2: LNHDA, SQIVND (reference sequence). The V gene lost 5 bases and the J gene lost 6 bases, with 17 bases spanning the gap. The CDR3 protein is CASSPAVAGGEQYF. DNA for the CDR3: TGTGCCAGTAGTCCCGCAGTAGCTGGGGGCGAGCAGTACTTC.

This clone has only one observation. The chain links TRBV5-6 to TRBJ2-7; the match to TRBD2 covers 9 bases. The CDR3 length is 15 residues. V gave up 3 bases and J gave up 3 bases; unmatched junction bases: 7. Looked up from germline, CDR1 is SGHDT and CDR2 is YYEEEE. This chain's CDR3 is CASSSPLAGNYEQYF. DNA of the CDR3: TGTGCCAGCAGCTCCCCGCTAGCGGGGAACTACGAGCAGTACTTC.

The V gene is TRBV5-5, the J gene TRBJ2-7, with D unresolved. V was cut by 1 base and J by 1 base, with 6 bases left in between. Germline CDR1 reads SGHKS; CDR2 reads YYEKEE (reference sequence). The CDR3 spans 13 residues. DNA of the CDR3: TGTGCCAGCAGCTTGAGGGTTTCCTACGAGCAGTACTTC. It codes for CASSLRVSYEQYF.

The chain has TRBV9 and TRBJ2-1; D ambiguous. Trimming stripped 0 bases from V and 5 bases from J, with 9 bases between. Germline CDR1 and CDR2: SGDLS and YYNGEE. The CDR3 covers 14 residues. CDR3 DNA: TGTGCCAGCAGCGTAGCTGTAGGGCACAATGAGCAGTTCTTC. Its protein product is CASSVAVGHNEQFF.

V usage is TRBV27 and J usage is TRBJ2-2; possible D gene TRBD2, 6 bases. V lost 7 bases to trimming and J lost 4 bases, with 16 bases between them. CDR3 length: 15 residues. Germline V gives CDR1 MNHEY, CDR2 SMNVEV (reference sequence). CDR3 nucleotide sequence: TGTGCCAGCAATTCGCGGAGGGCCGGCACCGGGGAGCTGTTTTTT. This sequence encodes CASNSRRAGTGELFF.

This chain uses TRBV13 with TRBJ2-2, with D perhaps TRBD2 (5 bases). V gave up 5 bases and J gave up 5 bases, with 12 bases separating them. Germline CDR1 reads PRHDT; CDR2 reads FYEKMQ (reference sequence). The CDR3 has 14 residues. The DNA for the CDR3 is TGTGCCAGCAGCCGCGCGGACTGGACCGGGGAGCTGTTTTTT. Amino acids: CASSRADWTGELFF.

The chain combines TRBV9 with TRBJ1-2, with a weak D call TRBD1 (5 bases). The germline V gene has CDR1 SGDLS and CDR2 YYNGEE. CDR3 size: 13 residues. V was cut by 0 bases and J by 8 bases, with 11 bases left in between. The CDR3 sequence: CASSVGGIEGYTF. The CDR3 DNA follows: TGTGCCAGCAGCGTAGGGGGGATTGAGGGCTACACCTTC.

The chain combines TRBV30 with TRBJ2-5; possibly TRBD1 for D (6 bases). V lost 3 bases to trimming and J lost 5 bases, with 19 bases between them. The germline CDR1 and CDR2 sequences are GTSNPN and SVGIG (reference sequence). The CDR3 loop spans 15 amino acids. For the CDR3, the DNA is TGTGCCTGGAGCCTCCAGGGGCTGAGTGGGGAGACCCAGTACTTC. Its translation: CAWSLQGLSGETQYF.

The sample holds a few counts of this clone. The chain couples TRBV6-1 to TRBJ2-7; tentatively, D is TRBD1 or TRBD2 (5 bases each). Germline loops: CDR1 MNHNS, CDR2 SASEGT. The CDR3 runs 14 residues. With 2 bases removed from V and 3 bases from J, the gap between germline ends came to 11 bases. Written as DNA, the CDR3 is TGTGCCAGCAGTGAAAGAGGGGCCGGCTACGAGCAGTACTTC. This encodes CASSERGAGYEQYF.

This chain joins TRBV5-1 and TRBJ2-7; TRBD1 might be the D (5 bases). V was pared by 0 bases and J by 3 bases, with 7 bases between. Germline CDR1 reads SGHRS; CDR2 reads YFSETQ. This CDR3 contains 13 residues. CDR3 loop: CASSLEQDYEQYF. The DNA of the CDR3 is TGCGCCAGCAGCTTGGAACAGGACTACGAGCAGTACTTC.

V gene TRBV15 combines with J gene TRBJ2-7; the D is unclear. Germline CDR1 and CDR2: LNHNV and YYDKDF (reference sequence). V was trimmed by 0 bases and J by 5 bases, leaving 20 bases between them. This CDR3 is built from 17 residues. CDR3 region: CATSRDHVRYQVNEQYF. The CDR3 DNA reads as TGTGCCACCAGCAGAGATCATGTGAGGTATCAGGTGAACGAGCAGTACTTC.

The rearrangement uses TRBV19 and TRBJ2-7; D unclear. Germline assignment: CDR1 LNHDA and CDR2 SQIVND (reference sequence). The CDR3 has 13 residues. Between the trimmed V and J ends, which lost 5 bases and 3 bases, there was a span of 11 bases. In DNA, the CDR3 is TGTGCCAGTAGTTATACGACCGGCTACGAGCAGTACTTC. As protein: CASSYTTGYEQYF.

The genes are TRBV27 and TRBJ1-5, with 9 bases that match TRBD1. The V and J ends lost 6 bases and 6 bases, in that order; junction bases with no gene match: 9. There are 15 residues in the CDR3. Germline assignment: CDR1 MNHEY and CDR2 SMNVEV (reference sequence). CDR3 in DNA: TGTGCCAGCAGCCCCCCAGGACAGGGGTTTCAGCCCCAGCATTTT. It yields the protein CASSPPGQGFQPQHF.

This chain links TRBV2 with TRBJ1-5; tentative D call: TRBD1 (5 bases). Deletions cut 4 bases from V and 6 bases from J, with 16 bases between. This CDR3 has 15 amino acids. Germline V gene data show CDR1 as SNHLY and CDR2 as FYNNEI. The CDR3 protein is CASSVDAWGSQPQHF. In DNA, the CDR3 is TGTGCCAGCAGTGTTGACGCGTGGGGCAGTCAGCCCCAGCATTTT.

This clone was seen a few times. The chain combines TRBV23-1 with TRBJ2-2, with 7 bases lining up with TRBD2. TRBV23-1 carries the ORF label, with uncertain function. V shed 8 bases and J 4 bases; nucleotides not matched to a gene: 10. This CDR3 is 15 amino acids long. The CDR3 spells CASRGRERCTGELFF. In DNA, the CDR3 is TGCGCCAGCCGGGGGAGGGAAAGGTGCACCGGGGAGCTGTTTTTT.

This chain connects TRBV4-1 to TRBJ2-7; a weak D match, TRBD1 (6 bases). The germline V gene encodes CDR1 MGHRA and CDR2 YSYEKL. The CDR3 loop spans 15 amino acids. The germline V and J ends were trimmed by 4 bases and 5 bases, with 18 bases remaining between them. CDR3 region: CASSPRAGDIDEQYF. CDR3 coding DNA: TGCGCCAGCAGCCCCCGTGCAGGGGATATAGACGAGCAGTACTTC.

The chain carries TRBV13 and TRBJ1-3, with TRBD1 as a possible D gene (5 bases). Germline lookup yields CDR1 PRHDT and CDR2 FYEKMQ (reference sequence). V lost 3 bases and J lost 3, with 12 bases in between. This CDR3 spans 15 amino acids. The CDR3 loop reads CASSFQWGSGNTIYF. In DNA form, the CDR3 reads TGTGCCAGCAGCTTTCAGTGGGGGAGTGGAAACACCATATATTTT.

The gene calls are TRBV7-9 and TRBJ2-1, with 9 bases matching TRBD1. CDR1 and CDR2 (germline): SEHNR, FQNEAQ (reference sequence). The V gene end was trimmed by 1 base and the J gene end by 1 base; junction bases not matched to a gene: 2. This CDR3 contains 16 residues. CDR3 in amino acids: CASSLGTGVSYNEQFF. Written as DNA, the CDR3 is TGTGCCAGCAGCTTAGGGACAGGGGTATCCTACAATGAGCAGTTCTTC.

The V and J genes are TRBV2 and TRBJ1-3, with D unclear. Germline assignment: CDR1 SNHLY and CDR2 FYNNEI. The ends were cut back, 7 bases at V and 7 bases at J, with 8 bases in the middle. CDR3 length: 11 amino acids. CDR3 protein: CASISSNTIYF. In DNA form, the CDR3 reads TGTGCCAGCATTAGTTCGAACACCATATATTTT.

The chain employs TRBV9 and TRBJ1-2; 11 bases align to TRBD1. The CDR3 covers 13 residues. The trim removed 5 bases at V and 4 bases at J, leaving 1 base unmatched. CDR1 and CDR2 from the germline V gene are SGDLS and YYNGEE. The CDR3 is CASSGTGGYGYTF. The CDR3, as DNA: TGTGCCAGCAGTGGGACAGGGGGCTATGGCTACACCTTC.

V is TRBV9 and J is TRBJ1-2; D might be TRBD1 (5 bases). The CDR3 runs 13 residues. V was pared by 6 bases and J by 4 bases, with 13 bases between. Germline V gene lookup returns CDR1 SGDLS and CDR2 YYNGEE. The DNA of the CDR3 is TGTGCCAGCACCCCCGGGGGTGGCTATGGCTACACCTTC. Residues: CASTPGGGYGYTF.

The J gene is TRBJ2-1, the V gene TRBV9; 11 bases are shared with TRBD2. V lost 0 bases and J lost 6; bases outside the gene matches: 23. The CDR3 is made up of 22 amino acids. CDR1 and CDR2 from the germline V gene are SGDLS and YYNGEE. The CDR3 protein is CASSVDPFTLLTSGTPSNEQFF. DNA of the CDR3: TGTGCCAGCAGCGTAGACCCGTTTACCCTCTTGACTAGCGGGACTCCCTCCAATGAGCAGTTCTTC. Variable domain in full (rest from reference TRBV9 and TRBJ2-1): DSGVTQTPKHLITATGQRVTLRCSPRSGDLSVYWYQQSLDQGLQFLIQYYNGEERAKGNILERFSAQQFPDLHSELNLSSLELGDSALYFCASSVDPFTLLTSGTPSNEQFFGPGTRLTVL.